One T cell receptor (beta chain) is described in this entry. This record belongs to a study of CD8 T cells in Susac syndrome. Study background: When blood was drawn, patients with Susac syndrome were on intravenous immunoglobulin alone, on corticosteroids, or therapy-naive.

When the RNA was reverse transcribed, random hexamers were used with an input of roughly 0.45 to 1 ug. One entry per CDR3 protein results from TCRdb running MiXCR on the immunoSEQ multiplex PCR reads. The sample lists about 190,000 distinct CDR3 sequences; nearly 97% were seen once. V trimming: 1 base; J trimming: 7 bases; junction bases outside the gene matches: 4. CDR3 length equals 14 residues. Germline CDR1 SGHRS, CDR2 YFSETQ. This TCR derives from a human donor with Susac syndrome. J is TRBJ2-7 and V is TRBV5-1; TRBD2 matches 11 bases. The specimen was CD4+ T cells from PBMCs. The CDR3 DNA reads TGCGCCAGCAGCTTGACTAGCGGGGGTGGGGAGCAGTACTTC. This translates into CASSLTSGGGEQYF.